This is a list of T cell receptor beta chains from one sample in a study of shared clonotypes between healthy human individuals. Sequencing used immunoSEQ multiplex PCR; TCRdb keeps in-frame clones, though not all of them. Among approximately 340,000 clones listed, 70% to 75% were seen once. Sequences were obtained from memory CD4+ T cells sorted from blood. The receptor set was obtained from a man aged 25-45 years in good health. Each CDR3 is given with its conserved first and last residue. The order of the fields is V gene, clone size, D gene, J gene, CDR3 protein, CDR3 DNA. The D gene is left open where the match is weak. Some rows have no size entry. The others give once, few or many, or a class for an expanded clone.

V: TRBV7-9
size: few
D: NA
J: TRBJ1-2
CDR3: CASSPTGLEIDYGYTF
DNA: TGTGCCAGCAGCCCAACAGGGTTGGAGATTGACTATGGCTACACCTTC

V: TRBV18
size: NA
D: NA
J: TRBJ2-2
CDR3: CASSPPSASQFGELFF
DNA: TGTGCCAGCTCACCACCTTCCGCCTCCCAGTTTGGGGAGCTGTTTTTT

V: TRBV19
size: NA
D: TRBD2
J: TRBJ2-7
CDR3: CASSTSGSYEQYF
DNA: TGTGCCAGTAGTACTAGCGGCTCCTACGAGCAGTACTTC

V: TRBV11-2
size: NA
D: TRBD1
J: TRBJ2-1
CDR3: CASSSQGDAYNEQFF
DNA: TGTGCCAGCAGCTCACAGGGGGACGCCTACAATGAGCAGTTCTTC

V: TRBV28
size: few
D: TRBD1
J: TRBJ1-2
CDR3: CASSPQGTGANNGYTF
DNA: TGTGCCAGCAGTCCACAGGGGACAGGGGCGAACAATGGCTACACCTTC

V: TRBV6-1
size: once
D: NA
J: TRBJ2-7
CDR3: CASSASSGKTYEQYF
DNA: TGTGCCAGCAGTGCATCCAGCGGAAAAACCTACGAGCAGTACTTC

V: TRBV7-9
size: NA
D: NA
J: TRBJ2-1
CDR3: CASSRLDNEQFF
DNA: TGTGCCAGCAGCCGTCTTGACAATGAGCAGTTCTTC

V: TRBV5-1
size: NA
D: TRBD1
J: TRBJ2-1
CDR3: CASSPARTGDNEQFF
DNA: TGCGCCAGCAGCCCCGCCCGGACAGGGGATAATGAGCAGTTCTTC

V: TRBV10-3
size: NA
D: TRBD2
J: TRBJ2-3
CDR3: CAISEQGLAVADTQYF
DNA: TGTGCCATCAGTGAGCAGGGACTAGCGGTCGCAGATACGCAGTATTTT

V: TRBV7-2
size: NA
D: TRBD2
J: TRBJ2-7
CDR3: CASSFTSGPFYEQYF
DNA: TGTGCCAGCAGCTTTACTAGCGGGCCTTTTTACGAGCAGTACTTC

V: TRBV29-1
size: NA
D: NA
J: TRBJ2-3
CDR3: CSTRTDAFADTQYF
DNA: TGCAGCACAAGGACAGATGCGTTCGCAGATACGCAGTATTTT

V: TRBV6-6
size: few
D: NA
J: TRBJ2-7
CDR3: CASSYGTGISYEQYF
DNA: TGTGCCAGCAGTTACGGTACAGGGATCTCCTACGAGCAGTACTTC

V: TRBV27
size: NA
D: NA
J: TRBJ1-2
CDR3: CAGRAELDGYTF
DNA: TGTGCCGGGCGAGCAGAATTGGATGGCTACACCTTC

V: TRBV28
size: NA
D: NA
J: TRBJ1-5
CDR3: CASSLKGSFNQPQHF
DNA: TGTGCCAGCAGTTTGAAGGGGTCATTCAATCAGCCCCAGCATTTT

V: TRBV2
size: NA
D: TRBD1
J: TRBJ2-1
CDR3: CASQDRSYNEQFF
DNA: TGTGCCAGCCAGGACAGGAGCTACAATGAGCAGTTCTTC

V: TRBV19
size: NA
D: NA
J: TRBJ2-2
CDR3: CASSISGNTGELFF
DNA: TGTGCCAGTAGTATCTCAGGGAACACCGGGGAGCTGTTTTTT

V: TRBV5-1
size: NA
D: NA
J: TRBJ2-2
CDR3: CASTPRGGPTGELFF
DNA: TGCGCCAGCACACCCCGGGGAGGCCCCACCGGGGAGCTGTTTTTT

V: TRBV5-4
size: once
D: NA
J: TRBJ1-2
CDR3: CASSLESRGSGYTF
DNA: TGTGCCAGCAGCTTAGAATCGAGGGGAAGTGGCTACACCTTC

V: TRBV7-6
size: NA
D: NA
J: TRBJ2-1
CDR3: CASSLDGNNEQFF
DNA: TGTGCCAGCAGCTTAGACGGGAACAATGAGCAGTTCTTC

V: TRBV10-1
size: NA
D: TRBD2
J: TRBJ2-3
CDR3: CASSERGLWTSGRKDRDTQYF
DNA: TGCGCCAGCAGTGAGAGGGGTTTGTGGACTAGCGGGAGAAAGGATCGAGATACGCAGTATTTT

V: TRBV4-1
size: NA
D: NA
J: TRBJ2-5
CDR3: CASSQQETQYF
DNA: TGCGCCAGCAGCCAGCAAGAGACCCAGTACTTC

V: TRBV18
size: NA
D: NA
J: TRBJ2-2
CDR3: CASSLGGAGELFF
DNA: TGTGCCAGCTCACTAGGAGGAGCCGGGGAGCTGTTTTTT

V: TRBV5-4
size: NA
D: NA
J: TRBJ2-6
CDR3: CASSPDGSGANVLTF
DNA: TGTGCCAGCAGCCCGGACGGCTCTGGGGCCAACGTCCTGACTTTC

V: TRBV7-8
size: NA
D: NA
J: TRBJ2-1
CDR3: CASSLVRVGLARSNEQFF
DNA: TGTGCCAGCAGCTTAGTTCGGGTCGGGCTAGCGAGATCCAATGAGCAGTTCTTC

V: TRBV5-4
size: NA
D: NA
J: TRBJ2-7
CDR3: CASSPEAGAHEQYF
DNA: TGTGCCAGCAGCCCCGAGGCAGGGGCCCACGAGCAGTACTTC

V: TRBV5-1
size: NA
D: TRBD2
J: TRBJ2-2
CDR3: CATRGLAGGPAELFF
DNA: TGCGCCACCCGGGGCCTAGCGGGAGGGCCCGCGGAGCTGTTTTTT

V: TRBV21-1
size: once
D: NA
J: TRBJ2-7
CDR3: CASSKYPPPGTGGMWKYF
DNA: TGTGCCAGCAGCAAATACCCCCCCCCAGGGACGGGGGGTATGTGGAAGTACTTC

V: TRBV19
size: NA
D: TRBD1
J: TRBJ2-7
CDR3: CASSNDRGYEQYF
DNA: TGTGCCAGTAGTAACGACAGGGGGTACGAGCAGTACTTC

V: TRBV5-1
size: few
D: TRBD1
J: TRBJ2-7
CDR3: CAKGQSSYEQYF
DNA: TGCGCTAAGGGACAGAGCTCCTACGAGCAGTACTTC

V: TRBV19
size: NA
D: NA
J: TRBJ1-1
CDR3: CASSITDRLKSEAFF
DNA: TGTGCCAGTAGTATCACGGACAGATTAAAGTCGGAAGCTTTCTTT

V: TRBV5-4
size: NA
D: NA
J: TRBJ2-4
CDR3: CASSPSGTAKNIQYF
DNA: TGTGCCAGCAGCCCTTCCGGGACAGCCAAAAACATTCAGTACTTC

V: TRBV7-9
size: NA
D: NA
J: TRBJ2-1
CDR3: CASSRTEQFF
DNA: TGTGCCAGCAGCCGGACAGAGCAGTTCTTC

V: TRBV12-5
size: NA
D: NA
J: TRBJ2-2
CDR3: CASGLNAGVGGAGELFF
DNA: TGTGCTAGTGGTTTGAACGCGGGCGTGGGGGGCGCCGGGGAGCTGTTTTTT

V: TRBV27
size: NA
D: NA
J: TRBJ2-2
CDR3: CASSLGGGPRTGELFF
DNA: TGTGCCAGCAGTCTGGGGGGAGGCCCGAGGACCGGGGAGCTGTTTTTT

V: TRBV5-5
size: NA
D: NA
J: TRBJ1-2
CDR3: CASSPGDIRIYTF
DNA: TGTGCCAGCAGCCCGGGGGACATTAGAATCTACACCTTC

V: TRBV18
size: NA
D: NA
J: TRBJ2-1
CDR3: CASSPHIVGPYNEQFF
DNA: TGTGCCAGCTCACCTCACATCGTCGGCCCCTACAATGAGCAGTTCTTC

V: TRBV30
size: NA
D: NA
J: TRBJ2-3
CDR3: CAKKWGDTQYF
DNA: TGTGCCAAGAAATGGGGGGATACGCAGTATTTT

V: TRBV15
size: NA
D: NA
J: TRBJ2-1
CDR3: CATSRDYRGGNEQFF
DNA: TGTGCCACCAGCAGAGATTATCGCGGCGGCAATGAGCAGTTCTTC

V: TRBV5-5
size: NA
D: TRBD2
J: TRBJ2-1
CDR3: CASSSSRAGGSYNEQFF
DNA: TGTGCCAGCAGCTCCTCCAGAGCGGGAGGGTCCTACAATGAGCAGTTCTTC

V: TRBV5-4
size: NA
D: NA
J: TRBJ2-6
CDR3: CASSFLRSSGANVLTF
DNA: TGTGCCAGCAGCTTTTTACGGAGCTCTGGGGCCAACGTCCTGACTTTC

V: TRBV6-5
size: NA
D: NA
J: TRBJ2-2
CDR3: CASSYSGTGELFF
DNA: TGTGCCAGCAGTTACTCAGGGACCGGGGAGCTGTTTTTT

V: TRBV18
size: NA
D: NA
J: TRBJ1-4
CDR3: CASSPLLGQLNEKLFF
DNA: TGTGCCAGCTCACCACTCTTAGGACAGTTGAATGAAAAACTGTTTTTT

V: TRBV5-1
size: few
D: TRBD2
J: TRBJ2-5
CDR3: CASSPGLAGGIETQYF
DNA: TGCGCCAGCAGCCCGGGACTAGCGGGAGGAATAGAGACCCAGTACTTC

V: TRBV6-5
size: NA
D: NA
J: TRBJ1-3
CDR3: CASAQTAGNTIYF
DNA: TGTGCCAGCGCGCAGACGGCTGGAAACACCATATATTTT

V: TRBV30
size: few
D: NA
J: TRBJ1-1
CDR3: CASLLDRPAGAFF
DNA: TGTGCCTCACTACTTGACAGGCCGGCTGGGGCTTTCTTT

V: TRBV5-1
size: NA
D: NA
J: TRBJ2-3
CDR3: CASSRSPPTDTQYF
DNA: TGCGCCAGCAGCCGTAGCCCGCCCACAGATACGCAGTATTTT

V: TRBV11-2
size: NA
D: NA
J: TRBJ2-1
CDR3: CASSQSFSGSYNEQFF
DNA: TGTGCCAGCAGCCAATCTTTTAGCGGCTCCTACAATGAGCAGTTCTTC

V: TRBV10-3
size: NA
D: NA
J: TRBJ2-5
CDR3: CAISGGWDQETQYF
DNA: TGTGCCATCAGTGGTGGTTGGGACCAAGAGACCCAGTACTTC

V: TRBV19
size: NA
D: TRBD1
J: TRBJ2-1
CDR3: CASSLGQGAHYNEQFF
DNA: TGTGCCAGTAGTCTCGGTCAGGGGGCTCACTACAATGAGCAGTTCTTC

V: TRBV6-1
size: NA
D: TRBD1
J: TRBJ2-5
CDR3: CASSEAPTGVAAQETQYF
DNA: TGTGCCAGCAGTGAAGCGCCTACAGGGGTGGCTGCCCAAGAGACCCAGTACTTC

V: TRBV27
size: NA
D: NA
J: TRBJ1-2
CDR3: CATGGPNYGYTF
DNA: TGTGCCACGGGGGGGCCTAACTATGGCTACACCTTC

V: TRBV2
size: NA
D: TRBD2
J: TRBJ2-5
CDR3: CASSPLAGGQETQYF
DNA: TGTGCCAGCAGTCCCTTAGCGGGAGGCCAAGAGACCCAGTACTTC

V: TRBV5-6
size: few
D: NA
J: TRBJ2-5
CDR3: CASSLGGVETQYF
DNA: TGTGCCAGCAGCTTGGGAGGGGTAGAGACCCAGTACTTC